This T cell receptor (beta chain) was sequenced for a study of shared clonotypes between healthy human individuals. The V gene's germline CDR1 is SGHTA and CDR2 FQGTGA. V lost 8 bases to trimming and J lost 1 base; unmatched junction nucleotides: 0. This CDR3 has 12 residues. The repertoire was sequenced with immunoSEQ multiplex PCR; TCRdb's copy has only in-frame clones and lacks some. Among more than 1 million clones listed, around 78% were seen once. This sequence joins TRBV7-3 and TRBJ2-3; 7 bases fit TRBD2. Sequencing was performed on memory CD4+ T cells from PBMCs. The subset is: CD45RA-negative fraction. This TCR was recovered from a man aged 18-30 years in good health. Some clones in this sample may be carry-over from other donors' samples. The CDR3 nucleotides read TGTGCCAGCGGGAGGGGCACAGATACGCAGTATTTT. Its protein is CASGRGTDTQYF.